Below are 12 T cell receptor beta chains sequenced from a single sample in a study of T cell responses to AZD1222 COVID-19 vaccine. Clones were read by immunoSEQ multiplex PCR, and TCRdb kept only the in-frame ones, dropping some. The data contain 70,000 to 95,000 clones, around 93% of them singletons. Sequencing was performed on peripheral blood, taken 28 days after the second AZD1222 dose. These receptors all stem from an adult who received the AZD1222 COVID-19 vaccine.

The chain employs TRBV4-2 and TRBJ1-1; TRBD1 matches 10 bases. The CDR3 is made up of 18 amino acids. The V and J ends lost 4 bases and 0 bases, in that order; junction bases with no gene match: 11. In germline, CDR1 is LGHNA, CDR2 YNFKEQ. The CDR3 sequence: CASSPHDRGPGMNTEAFF. In nucleotides, the CDR3 is TGTGCCAGCAGCCCCCACGACAGGGGGCCCGGGATGAACACTGAAGCTTTCTTT.

The chain couples TRBV29-1 to TRBJ2-5, with unresolved D. With 3 bases removed from V and 4 bases from J, the gap between germline ends came to 12 bases. The CDR3 is 13 amino acids. CDR1 and CDR2 from the germline V gene are SQVTM and ANQGSEA. In DNA, the CDR3 is TGCAGCGTTGATTCCCAGTGGGGAGAGACCCAGTACTTC. This translates into CSVDSQWGETQYF.

To note about this clone: At the DNA level, this CDR3 is encoded by other sequences in the same sample as well. The chain is built from TRBV5-1 and TRBJ2-7; possible D gene TRBD1, 5 bases. V lost 0 bases to trimming and J lost 2 bases, with 9 bases between them. The CDR3 has 14 residues. The germline CDR1 and CDR2 sequences are SGHRS and YFSETQ. CDR3 amino acids: CASSLVPDTYEQYF. The DNA of the CDR3 is TGCGCCAGCAGCTTGGTTCCGGACACCTACGAGCAGTACTTC.

This chain uses TRBV11-2 with TRBJ2-2, with D perhaps matching TRBD2 (6 bases). V was cut by 3 bases and J by 4 bases, with 9 bases left in between. Germline-derived CDR1 and CDR2 are SGHAT and FQNNGV. The CDR3 extends over 14 amino acids. CDR3 protein: CASSFGGGTGELFF. The CDR3 DNA reads as TGTGCCAGCAGCTTTGGGGGAGGCACCGGGGAGCTGTTTTTT.

V gene TRBV19 combines with J gene TRBJ2-4; no clear D. V was shortened by 1 base and J by 0 bases, with 10 bases between the two germline ends. The CDR3 covers 16 residues. Germline V gene data show CDR1 as LNHDA and CDR2 as SQIVND (reference sequence). CDR3 residues: CASSIGLLLAKNIQYF. The CDR3, as DNA: TGTGCCAGTAGTATAGGGCTGCTACTAGCCAAAAACATTCAGTACTTC.

The CDR3 bases are TGTGCCACCAGCGGAGGAAACACCATATATTTT. This codes for CATSGGNTIYF. V usage is TRBV15 and J usage is TRBJ1-3; no clear D gene. V lost 5 bases, J lost 4 bases, and 3 bases lay in between. The CDR3 totals 11 residues. Germline V gene lookup returns CDR1 LNHNV and CDR2 YYDKDF (reference sequence).

In regard to this clone: An end of the junction does not agree with germline; a read error may underlie this. V and J are TRBV20-1 and TRBJ2-7; 8 bases fit TRBD2. The CDR3 has 11 amino acids. CDR1 and CDR2 from the germline V gene are DFQATT and SNEGSKA (reference sequence). DNA for the CDR3: TGCAGTGCTAGCGGGAGGGCTAGCTGGGACTTC. Amino acids: CSASGRASWDF.

This chain uses TRBV14 with TRBJ2-7; no clear D gene. Deletions cut 3 bases from V and 6 bases from J, with 12 bases between. Looked up from germline, CDR1 is SGHDN and CDR2 is FVKESK. The CDR3 has 13 residues. The CDR3 protein is CASSQVPSGEQYF. The CDR3 DNA follows: TGTGCCAGCAGCCAGGTTCCTTCTGGCGAGCAGTACTTC.

The chain carries TRBV3-1 (or the pseudogene TRBV3-2) and TRBJ2-2; 12 nucleotides match TRBD2. V lost 1 base and J lost 6; bases outside the gene matches: 3. CDR3 size: 16 residues. Per the germline V gene, CDR1 is LGHDT and CDR2 is YNNKEL (reference sequence). Here the CDR3 reads CASSQAGTSGSGELFF. DNA for the CDR3: TGTGCCAGCAGCCAAGCCGGGACTAGCGGGTCCGGGGAGCTGTTTTTT.

V is TRBV19 and J is TRBJ1-2; D possibly corresponds to TRBD1 (5 bases). The CDR3 is 14 amino acids. Germline values: CDR1 LNHDA, CDR2 SQIVND (reference sequence). The V end was cut by 6 bases, the J end by 4 bases, with 15 bases between. As DNA, the CDR3 is TGTGCCAGTAGCCTCGGGGGGAACATCTATGGCTACACCTTC. It yields the protein CASSLGGNIYGYTF.

The chain recombines TRBV7-8 with TRBJ1-1; D gene unclear. The V gene's germline CDR1 is SGHVS and CDR2 FQNEAQ. The CDR3 loop spans 11 amino acids. V was shortened by 5 bases and J by 4 bases, with 5 bases between the two germline ends. The CDR3 sequence: CASSHPTEAFF. DNA of the CDR3: TGTGCCAGCAGCCATCCCACTGAAGCTTTCTTT.

The rearrangement uses TRBV7-2 and TRBJ1-6, with TRBD1 matching over 7 bases. V lost 5 bases and J lost 7; bases outside the gene matches: 8. CDR3 size: 15 residues. Germline V gene sequence: CDR1 SGHTA, CDR2 FQGNSA. In DNA form, the CDR3 reads TGTGCCAGCAGCCTCCTGAGGGGGCAGAATTCACCCCTCCACTTT. It encodes CASSLLRGQNSPLHF.